This paragraph reports one TCR beta chain. What it recognizes is unknown. This record belongs to a study of T cell repertoires in cytomegalovirus infection. Study as a whole: Use of recently identified HLA-C-restricted and well-studied HLA-B-restricted CMV epitopes was part of the study. Carrying CMV and the relevant HLA type showed in public TCR beta signatures. Study results and caveats: The cumulative frequency of public TCR beta families distinguished individuals who carried CMV together with the relevant HLA.

This CDR3 has 14 amino acids. The germline V gene encodes CDR1 SEHNR and CDR2 FQNEAQ (reference sequence). V lost 8 bases and J lost 6, with 18 bases in between. TCRdb reanalysed the reads using MiXCR and keeps one entry per CDR3 protein. The data show around 710,000 distinct CDR3 sequences, with almost 30% seen just once and roughly 14% held by the top ten. Source: cultured CD8+ T cells from PBMCs, taken from culture after CMV antigen stimulation. The sequence derives from a human donor in good health (CMV status not recorded). Some clones in this sample may be carry-over from other donors' samples. The chain has TRBV7-9 and TRBJ2-3, with D possibly being TRBD1 (7 bases). The CDR3 DNA reads as TGTGCCAGCCAGGGGGGTTCGGCGGGGGATACGCAGTATTTT. Amino acids: CASQGGSAGDTQYF.